These 24 T cell receptor beta chains came from one sample sequenced in a study of blood T cell repertoires in COVID-19. Sequencing used immunoSEQ multiplex PCR; TCRdb keeps in-frame clones, though not all of them. The table lists some 150,000 clones, 86% of them singletons. The sequenced material came from peripheral blood. These receptors were taken from a woman aged 55-69 years with COVID-19, enrolled during active disease.

This clone was seen just once. This rearrangement joins TRBV3-1 (or the pseudogene TRBV3-2) to TRBJ2-1; D is undetermined. The CDR3 loop spans 14 amino acids. Per the germline V gene, CDR1 is LGHDT and CDR2 is YNNKEL (reference sequence). V was trimmed by 4 bases and J by 4 bases, leaving 11 bases between them. The CDR3 region is CASSPLRFYNEQFF. The DNA of the CDR3 is TGTGCCAGCAGCCCCCTCAGGTTTTACAATGAGCAGTTCTTC.

The chain joins TRBV6-2 or TRBV6-3 to TRBJ2-3; 10 bases line up with TRBD2. Germline V CDR1 and CDR2: MNHEY, SVGEGT. The V and J ends lost 5 bases and 6 bases, in that order; junction bases with no gene match: 5. The CDR3 is 14 amino acids. The chain's CDR3 is CASSLAGARDTQYF. In DNA form, the CDR3 reads TGTGCCAGCAGTCTAGCGGGGGCAAGGGATACGCAGTATTTT.

The chain has TRBV30 and TRBJ2-1; TRBD2 matches at 8 bases. CDR3 length: 14 amino acids. Germline assignment: CDR1 GTSNPN and CDR2 SVGIG (reference sequence). The trim removed 4 bases at V and 8 bases at J, leaving 10 bases unmatched. CDR3 bases: TGTGCCTGGAAGCCCAGCGGGAGTTTCTATGAGCAGTTCTTC. It codes for CAWKPSGSFYEQFF.

The chain joins TRBV19 to TRBJ2-5; 7 bases are shared with TRBD2. V gave up 3 bases and J gave up 5 bases; unmatched junction bases: 3. CDR3 length: 13 amino acids. The germline gives CDR1 LNHDA, CDR2 SQIVND (reference sequence). DNA of the CDR3: TGTGCCAGTAGTATTCTAGCGGAGGAGACCCAGTACTTC. It is translated as CASSILAEETQYF.

In this sample, this clone turned up a few times. The genes are TRBV24-1 and TRBJ1-5; 9 bases match TRBD1. Losses at the gene ends were 7 bases for V and 6 bases for J; bases not matched to a gene: 9. Germline loops: CDR1 KGHDR, CDR2 SFDVKD. The CDR3 is 15 residues long. CDR3 sequence: CATREGQGIGQPQHF. CDR3 DNA: TGTGCCACCAGGGAGGGACAGGGTATCGGTCAGCCCCAGCATTTT.

This sequence joins TRBV19 and TRBJ1-5; D is possibly TRBD1 (6 bases). Germline CDR1 and CDR2: LNHDA and SQIVND (reference sequence). Trimming removed 3 bases from V and 6 bases from J, with 12 bases in between. CDR3 length: 14 amino acids. In DNA form, the CDR3 reads TGTGCCAGTAGTATGGATGCAGGGGCTCAGCCCCAGCATTTT. This gives the protein CASSMDAGAQPQHF.

The chain links TRBV7-9 to TRBJ2-7; D is unclear. The V gene's germline CDR1 is SEHNR and CDR2 FQNEAQ (reference sequence). CDR3 size: 16 residues. V lost 3 bases and J lost 2, with 17 bases in between. This CDR3 is CASSFGPLSPPYEQYF. In nucleotides, the CDR3 is TGTGCCAGCAGCTTTGGTCCTCTCAGTCCCCCCTACGAGCAGTACTTC.

The chain employs TRBV19 and TRBJ2-1; 7 bases line up with TRBD2. The length of the CDR3 is 14 residues. V trimming: 3 bases; J trimming: 9 bases; junction bases outside the gene matches: 8. CDR1 and CDR2 from the germline V gene are LNHDA and SQIVND (reference sequence). The CDR3 loop is CASSIAGAGSEQFF. The CDR3 DNA follows: TGTGCCAGTAGTATCGCGGGAGCGGGGAGTGAGCAGTTCTTC. Full variable domain (outside the CDR3, taken from reference TRBV19 and TRBJ2-1): DGGITQSPKYLFRKEGQNVTLSCEQNLNHDAMYWYRQDPGQGLRLIYYSQIVNDFQKGDIAEGYSVSREKKESFPLTVTSAQKNPTAFYLCASSIAGAGSEQFFGPGTRLTVL.

The chain couples TRBV4-1 to TRBJ1-1, with D hard to call. Germline V CDR1 and CDR2: MGHRA, YSYEKL. This CDR3 has 14 residues. Trimming removed 0 bases from V and 6 bases from J, with 11 bases in between. The CDR3 sequence: CASSQDERAPEAFF. The DNA for the CDR3 is TGCGCCAGCAGCCAAGATGAGAGAGCACCTGAAGCTTTCTTT.

This chain's CDR3 is CASSQTGTNQPQHF. DNA of the CDR3: TGTGCCAGCAGTCAAACAGGGACCAATCAGCCCCAGCATTTT. The chain combines TRBV6-2 or TRBV6-3 with TRBJ1-5, with D perhaps TRBD1 (6 bases). CDR3 length equals 14 residues. Trimming cost V 5 bases and J 3 bases, with 11 bases left between them. The germline V gene encodes CDR1 MNHEY and CDR2 SVGEGT.

This sequence joins TRBV6-1 and TRBJ2-3; D is ambiguous. Trimming cost V 3 bases and J 0 bases, with 13 bases left between them. Germline V gene sequence: CDR1 MNHNS, CDR2 SASEGT. The CDR3 has 16 residues. In DNA form, the CDR3 reads TGTGCCAGCAGTGACTTGGGCAGGCCTAGCACAGATACGCAGTATTTT. Translation gives CASSDLGRPSTDTQYF.

The J gene is TRBJ1-2, the V gene TRBV7-2; D unresolved. The germline V gene has CDR1 SGHTA and CDR2 FQGNSA. The CDR3 spans 13 residues. The germline V and J ends were trimmed by 1 base and 8 bases, with 11 bases remaining between them. DNA of the CDR3: TGTGCCAGCAGCTTAGGTCGTGCTATGGGCTACACCTTC. Protein product: CASSLGRAMGYTF.

The J gene is TRBJ1-1, the V gene TRBV21-1; TRBD1, the D gene given by the table, was not confirmed from the DNA. TRBV21-1 is given as a pseudogene. This CDR3 contains 20 residues. This CDR3 reads CASSNTKIRDREFQNTEAFF. The CDR3 coding sequence is TGTGCCAGCAGCAACACTAAAATCCGGGACAGGGAATTCCAGAACACTGAAGCTTTCTTT.

The chain carries TRBV27 and TRBJ2-1, with D possibly matching TRBD2 (5 bases). The germline V and J ends were trimmed by 2 bases and 7 bases, with 21 bases remaining between them. Germline V CDR1 and CDR2: MNHEY, SMNVEV (reference sequence). The CDR3 loop spans 17 amino acids. The CDR3 protein is CASSLARRPPPWNEQFF. As DNA, the CDR3 is TGTGCCAGCAGTTTAGCTCGGAGGCCTCCCCCTTGGAATGAGCAGTTCTTC.

The chain couples TRBV5-1 to TRBJ1-3, with a possible D match to TRBD1 (6 bases). Trimming took 0 bases from V and 2 from J, leaving 9 bases between them. This CDR3 comprises 15 residues. Germline V gives CDR1 SGHRS, CDR2 YFSETQ. CDR3 sequence: CASSLGPGAGNTIYF. The CDR3 DNA is TGCGCCAGCAGCTTGGGACCAGGGGCTGGAAACACCATATATTTT.

The chain employs TRBV10-3 and TRBJ1-1; 7 bases align to TRBD1. The CDR3 contains 15 residues. Germline loops: CDR1 ENHRY, CDR2 SYGVKD. V lost 3 bases to trimming and J lost 3 bases; unmatched junction nucleotides: 7. The CDR3 sequence is CAISETGAGDTEAFF. CDR3 nucleotide sequence: TGTGCCATCAGTGAAACAGGGGCCGGGGACACTGAAGCTTTCTTT.

This clone was observed a few times. The chain couples TRBV27 to TRBJ2-7, with 13 bases identical to TRBD2. The CDR3 length is 14 residues. Trimming at V came to 3 bases and at J to 6 bases, leaving 2 bases not matched to a gene. Per the germline V gene, CDR1 is MNHEY and CDR2 is SMNVEV (reference sequence). The DNA for the CDR3 is TGTGCCAGCAGTTTTACTAGCGGGAGGGCCGAGCAGTACTTC. It is translated as CASSFTSGRAEQYF.

The CDR3 bases are TGTGCCAGCAGTTCCGGGACTAGCGGCAATGAGCAGTTCTTC. The encoded protein is CASSSGTSGNEQFF. The genes are TRBV28 and TRBJ2-1, with 11 bases identical to TRBD2. The CDR3 is 14 amino acids. The germline CDR1 and CDR2 sequences are MDHEN and SYDVKM. V was pared by 4 bases and J by 6 bases, with 2 bases of the junction left unmatched.

The V and J genes are TRBV10-3 and TRBJ2-1; maybe TRBD2 (5 bases). The germline gives CDR1 ENHRY, CDR2 SYGVKD. The CDR3 covers 13 residues. Between the trimmed V and J ends, which lost 3 bases and 8 bases, there was a span of 11 bases. Written as DNA, the CDR3 is TGTGCCATCAGTGAACGGGAAACGGATGAGCAGTTCTTC. It yields the protein CAISERETDEQFF.

The gene calls are TRBV11-2 and TRBJ2-5; D may be TRBD2 (6 bases). The CDR3 runs 14 residues. V gave up 5 bases and J gave up 3 bases, with 13 bases separating them. The germline gives CDR1 SGHAT, CDR2 FQNNGV. The CDR3 loop is CASSPEWGEETQYF. The CDR3 DNA sequence: TGTGCCAGCAGCCCCGAATGGGGGGAAGAGACCCAGTACTTC.

V gene TRBV11-3 combines with J gene TRBJ1-2; no clear D gene. CDR3 length: 13 amino acids. The germline CDR1 and CDR2 sequences are SGHNT and YENEEA. With 3 bases removed from V and 0 bases from J, the gap between germline ends came to 5 bases. CDR3 coding DNA: TGTGCCAGCAGCTTTCAGACTAACTATGGCTACACCTTC. Translated, it gives CASSFQTNYGYTF.

J is TRBJ2-1 and V is TRBV3-1 (or the pseudogene TRBV3-2); 8 bases match TRBD2. V gave up 6 bases and J gave up 8 bases; unmatched junction bases: 9. Germline V gene data show CDR1 as LGHDT and CDR2 as YNNKEL (reference sequence). This CDR3 is 14 amino acids long. CDR3 DNA: TGTGCCAGCAGTATAAATAGCGGGAAGCATGAGCAGTTCTTC. It encodes CASSINSGKHEQFF.

This chain links TRBV5-1 with TRBJ1-2; no firm D call. The CDR3 is 12 residues long. Trimming shortened V by 5 bases and J by 8 bases, and 13 bases separated the two germline ends. Germline V gene lookup returns CDR1 SGHRS and CDR2 YFSETQ. CDR3 amino acids: CASRSVVGGYTF. The CDR3 nucleotides read TGCGCCAGCAGATCGGTCGTGGGCGGCTACACCTTC.

V gene TRBV30 combines with J gene TRBJ2-7, with 10 nucleotides matching TRBD2. Trimming took 3 bases from V and 2 from J; bases not matched to a gene: 4. This CDR3 spans 14 amino acids. In germline, CDR1 is GTSNPN, CDR2 SVGIG (reference sequence). The CDR3 spells CAWSPGTSAYEQYF. CDR3 DNA sequence: TGTGCCTGGAGCCCCGGGACTAGCGCCTACGAGCAGTACTTC. Using reference TRBV30 and TRBJ2-7 for the parts outside the CDR3, the full variable domain is SQTIHQWPATLVQPVGSPLSLECTVEGTSNPNLYWYRQAAGRGLQLLFYSVGIGQISSEVPQNLSASRPQDRQFILSSKKLLLSDSGFYLCAWSPGTSAYEQYFGPGTRLTVT.